The T cell receptor beta chain under discussion was sequenced for a study of patients and donors after allogeneic stem cell transplantation. Germline V gene data show CDR1 as MNHEY and CDR2 as SVGEGT. The CDR3 runs to 13 residues. V dropped 9 bases and J dropped 0; count of bases not matched to a gene: 0. Each CDR3 protein is one row after TCRdb ran MiXCR on the RT-PCR reads. The sample contains some 160,000 distinct CDR3 sequences, more than 20% of which appear only once. J is TRBJ2-1 and V is TRBV6-2 or TRBV6-3; 9 nucleotides match TRBD2. This sequence was found in a human donor who was either an allogeneic HSCT recipient or a stem cell or donor lymphocyte infusion donor (not recorded which). It is not recorded whose cells these are; they may come from a transplant donor. Input material: blood, either unsorted or a sorted T cell fraction (not recorded which). Written as DNA, the CDR3 is TGTGCCAGTAGCGGGAGCTCCTACAATGAGCAGTTCTTC. This gives the protein CASSGSSYNEQFF.